The sequence of this T cell receptor (beta chain) was determined in a study of blood T cells in healthy people across ages. Germline CDR1 and CDR2: KGHSH and LQKENI. This CDR3 comprises 15 residues. V lost 0 bases to trimming and J lost 2 bases; unmatched junction nucleotides: 4. Combining a sample-barcoded 5' primer with a J-beta primer mix, a second PCR ran for about 7 to 11 cycles. TCRdb ran MiXCR on the 5' RACE reads and lists one entry per CDR3 protein. In the table there are about 780,000 distinct CDR3 sequences, about 59% of which are singletons. This clonotype was obtained from a young man in good health. Sequencing input: blood. The V and J genes are TRBV18 and TRBJ2-7; 7 bases agree with TRBD1. Here the CDR3 DNA reads TGTGCCAGCTCACCACCCTCTCAGGGGGCCTACGAGCAGTACTTC. Amino acids: CASSPPSQGAYEQYF.